This T cell receptor beta chain appears in the sequencing data of a study of diagnostic markers for celiac disease (dated by TCRdb to between 2020 and 2021). As concerns this clonotype: Its antigen is still unknown.

The CDR3 contains 13 residues, cysteine and phenylalanine counted. DNA for this receptor is not on file. CDR1 and CDR2 (SQVTM, ANQGSEA) derive from the germline V gene. Sequencing was carried out with an Illumina MiSeq. The reads were reprocessed in TCRdb, with one entry per CDR3 protein sequence and no accompanying DNA. This sample's records show 5,000 to 6,000 distinct CDR3 sequences. 5.5% to 7% of the sample goes to the ten largest clones. Source material: either unsorted cells or a sorted T cell fraction (not recorded which). The sequence is built from TRBV29-1 and TRBJ1-1; TCRdb picks TRBD1, but there is no DNA to check that call. This receptor was identified in a human donor. This table probably holds off-target reads from a library built for another chain. The encoded CDR3 is CSARNHRGTEAFF.